This T cell receptor (beta chain) originates from a study of human T cells and chemical hapten exposure listed by TCRdb under 2021. Some background on the complete study: For sensitization, 2% DPC in acetone was applied to a 2 cm by 2 cm area of upper inner arm skin. Weekly therapeutic DPC doses were additionally applied to the scalp of patients throughout the roughly 23-week study period. Patch testing was done on the upper back using Finn chambers containing 0.01% DPC, and results were scored after 6 days according to International Contact Dermatitis Research Group standards. Alopecia areata with under or over 50% scalp involvement, alopecia totalis and alopecia universalis were represented in the patient cohort, which was mostly female. Libraries were pooled for sequencing, and per-sample TCR yields varied mainly because of small differences in library volumes within the pool. This study followed changes in the peripheral blood TCR repertoire in vivo during primary and secondary sensitization of alopecia patients to the hapten diphenylcyclopropenone (DPC). Blood samples were taken from patients before sensitization (week 0) and then at 2, 6 and about 24 weeks after DPC sensitization. Blood for TCR sequencing was provided by twenty-nine alopecia patients at one to four time points (pre-sensitization, 2, 6 and 24 weeks).

This clonotype has ten or more counts. The target of this receptor is not known. The input lacks base qualities; no much larger clone sits a single base away. In the paper's terms, the time point label means: patch test 2, 6 weeks after DPC sensitization. The treatment or condition label of this sample denotes: therapeutic diphenylcyclopropenone sensitization with weekly scalp DPC. Blood at each patch-test visit was drawn before the patch test was applied. Eligible patients were aged 18 to 70, diagnosed with alopecia, deemed suitable for DPC therapy, and excluded if pregnant. Unfractionated whole blood was collected in Tempus Blood RNA tubes, and total RNA was extracted from that blood. CDR1 and CDR2 were assigned from the germline V gene (reference sequence) as DFQATT and SNEGSKA. The CDR3 has 13 amino acids, counting the end cysteine and phenylalanine. Here the CDR3 DNA is all that survives: 39 bases in frame from base 1. V is clipped by 5 bases and J by 0 bases, and the sequence between their germline boundaries is 9 bases long.

On the study overall, not on this receptor specifically: Because every patient had alopecia, a presumed autoimmune disease, the patients' immune response might differ from that of healthy individuals. Repeated subsampling changed both the strength of the expansion versus patch-test correlation and the threshold at which that correlation became significant. DPC sensitization did not change how many TCRs were above 1 in 1000 frequency, and no evidence was found of alterations in global repertoire structure. A positive correlation was found between the number of PT1 expanded TCRs and patch test score, with significance reached at thresholds 8, 16 and 32 but not 4. Expanded TCRs formed significantly more large CDR3 similarity clusters than pre-sensitization or healthy control sets, consistent with antigen-driven responses.

The library was built by means of RACE. The instrument was a NextSeq 500. During library preparation, unique molecular identifiers were attached to individual cDNA molecules so that TCRs could be counted in a quantitative, reproducible way. Each blood RNA sample was used to sequence both TCR alpha and TCR beta chains. In the source study's methods: The median number of TCRs per sample was roughly 94,000, ranging from roughly 23,224 to 690,600. The Decombinator software suite was used to annotate V, J and CDR3 in the TCR reads. Every sample was subsampled to the same number of TCRs (28,000) for the PS versus PT1 abundance plots. Expanded TCRs were defined as absent before sensitization and observed at least eight times at the 2-week time point. TCRdb applied fastp at Q25 and MiXCR to the public reads, then kept only in-frame beta chains. Duplicate CDR3 protein sequences are folded into a single record with the most common DNA and genes. Here the V and J calls rest on TCRdb's processing, not on the authors' analysis. Within this sample are about 82,000 distinct CDR3 sequences, with about 6.6% of them counted one time only. 1.3% of the sample rests with the top ten.

Sequenced material: whole blood, taken in connection with sensitization to the hapten diphenylcyclopropenone (DPC). The receptor was isolated from a woman in her thirties with alopecia areata. Some clones in this sample may be carry-over from other donors' samples. Recombination linked TRBV20-1 to TRBJ2-3; perhaps TRBD1 is the D gene, with 5 bases matching. The sequenced DNA is TGCAGTGCTCGACAGTCTAGCACAGATACGCAGTATTTT. It translates to CSARQSSTDTQYF.